This TCR beta chain was sequenced for a study of identical twins. Findings and limits, study-wide: Twins' surplus sharing was weaker for beta out-of-frame sequences. In monozygotic twins, models underestimated the sharing of out-of-frame TCR alpha. The study reached conclusions through statistical analysis that was cross-sectional, not following the same donors. In cord blood, abundant beta clonotypes had fewer insertions; memory showed no trend.

MiXCR was run by TCRdb on the 5' RACE reads, yielding one entry per CDR3 protein. The sample records about 920,000 distinct CDR3 sequences, 10% to 15% being singletons. The CDR3 totals 13 residues. Per germline, CDR1 SGDLS and CDR2 YYNGEE. The V and J ends lost 0 bases and 6 bases respectively, with 6 bases between them. Of note for this clonotype: Its antigen is still unknown.

This sample also appeared in a second study, on yellow fever vaccine responses in identical twins.

Sequencing input: PBMCs. This clonotype originated in a woman under 30 in good health. The genes are TRBV9 and TRBJ2-2; D is uncertain. The CDR3 spells CASSVEGAGELFF. The CDR3 coding sequence is TGTGCCAGCAGCGTAGAAGGTGCCGGGGAGCTGTTTTTT.